These 12 T cell receptor beta chains were sequenced from one sample in a study of CD4+ T cells in melanoma. Produced via immunoSEQ multiplex PCR; TCRdb's table is partial and in-frame only. The top ten hold 1.5% to 1.7% of the sample, which has more than 110,000 clones, 92% seen once. These receptors originate from a human donor with melanoma.

V gene TRBV7-8 combines with J gene TRBJ1-1; D unresolved. The V gene lost 7 bases and the J gene lost 1 base, with 13 bases spanning the gap. Germline V gene data show CDR1 as SGHVS and CDR2 as FQNEAQ. The CDR3 is made up of 14 amino acids. In DNA form, the CDR3 reads TGTGCCAGCACGGACGCATTGCCGAACACTGAAGCTTTCTTT. Its translation: CASTDALPNTEAFF.

The CDR3 sequence is CASRRQAPTAQHF. Here the CDR3 DNA reads TGTGCCAGCAGACGACAGGCCCCTACGGCCCAGCATTTT. The chain is built from TRBV6-5 and TRBJ1-5; D may be TRBD1 (6 bases). Trimming shortened V by 6 bases and J by 11 bases, and 17 bases separated the two germline ends. Germline V gene lookup returns CDR1 MNHEY and CDR2 SVGAGI. This CDR3 is 13 amino acids long.

The V gene is TRBV7-9, the J gene TRBJ2-7; 7 nucleotides align to TRBD1. The CDR3 totals 14 residues. Looked up from germline, CDR1 is SEHNR and CDR2 is FQNEAQ (reference sequence). With V trimmed by 6 bases and J by 5 bases, 10 bases remained unmatched. CDR3 DNA: TGTGCCAGCAGACCCAACAGGGGTCTGAACGAGCAGTACTTC. Its protein is CASRPNRGLNEQYF. The variable domain in full, with the rest retrieved from reference TRBV7-9 and TRBJ2-7, is DTGVSQNPRHKITKRGQNVTFRCDPISEHNRLYWYRQTLGQGPEFLTYFQNEAQLEKSRLLSDRFSAERPKGSFSTLEIQRTEQGDSAMYLCASRPNRGLNEQYFGPGTRLTVT.

The chain recombines TRBV6-1 with TRBJ2-7, with D perhaps TRBD1 or TRBD2 (6 bases each). This CDR3 is built from 15 residues. V dropped 2 bases and J dropped 3 bases, with 14 bases sitting between them. Germline V gene sequence: CDR1 MNHNS, CDR2 SASEGT. The CDR3 DNA sequence: TGTGCCAGCAGTGAATTAGGGGGGAGCGGCTACGAGCAGTACTTC. This gives the protein CASSELGGSGYEQYF.

This clone occurred once. The V gene is TRBV6-1, the J gene TRBJ2-6; 9 nucleotides line up with TRBD1. The V gene's germline CDR1 is MNHNS and CDR2 SASEGT. The V and J ends lost 4 bases and 0 bases, in that order; junction bases with no gene match: 10. The CDR3 is made up of 19 amino acids. The DNA of the CDR3 is TGTGCCAGCAGTGGAGGGCTGGGACAGGGTAGCTCTGGGGCCAACGTCCTGACTTTC. Its translation is CASSGGLGQGSSGANVLTF.

J is TRBJ2-4 and V is TRBV28; 13 bases match TRBD2. Germline V gene lookup returns CDR1 MDHEN and CDR2 SYDVKM. This CDR3 spans 15 amino acids. The V gene end was trimmed by 7 bases and the J gene end by 7 bases; junction bases not matched to a gene: 7. The CDR3 sequence: CASTSLAGGMNIQYF. In DNA form, the CDR3 reads TGTGCCAGCACCTCACTAGCGGGGGGGATGAACATTCAGTACTTC.

The genes are TRBV5-8 and TRBJ2-2, with 7 bases fitting TRBD1. Per germline, CDR1 SGHTS and CDR2 YDEGEE. V shed 4 bases and J 4 bases; nucleotides not matched to a gene: 10. The CDR3 runs to 16 residues. CDR3 coding DNA: TGTGCCAGCAGCCCCCCTTGGGGACAGCTCACCGGGGAGCTGTTTTTT. Protein product: CASSPPWGQLTGELFF.

The J gene is TRBJ1-3, the V gene TRBV29-1; D is uncertain. Germline assignment: CDR1 SQVTM and CDR2 ANQGSEA. CDR3 length: 13 amino acids. V lost 5 bases and J 0 bases, leaving 8 bases between the germline ends. CDR3 in amino acids: CSVLKSSGNTIYF. The CDR3 nucleotides are TGCAGCGTTTTAAAAAGCTCTGGAAACACCATATATTTT.

The chain has TRBV7-9 and TRBJ2-7, with D possibly TRBD1 on 6 matching bases. The CDR3 loop spans 14 amino acids. Per the germline V gene, CDR1 is SEHNR and CDR2 is FQNEAQ (reference sequence). V lost 5 bases and J 3 bases, leaving 14 bases between the germline ends. The CDR3 protein is CASSPRDMHYEQYF. In DNA form, the CDR3 reads TGTGCCAGCAGCCCACGGGACATGCACTACGAGCAGTACTTC.

V is TRBV5-6 and J is TRBJ2-1, with TRBD2 matching over 10 bases. V shed 2 bases, J shed 6 bases, and the junction held 5 bases outside the gene matches. This CDR3 is built from 15 residues. The germline CDR1 and CDR2 sequences are SGHDT and YYEEEE. The CDR3 nucleotides read TGTGCCAGCAGCTTCACTAGCGGGGTACCCAATGAGCAGTTCTTC. Translated: CASSFTSGVPNEQFF.

This clone was counted once. This chain's CDR3 is CASSLTKNTEAFF. CDR3 in DNA: TGTGCCAGCAGCTTAACCAAAAACACTGAAGCTTTCTTT. V gene TRBV7-3 combines with J gene TRBJ1-1; D unclear. Per germline, CDR1 SGHTA and CDR2 FQGTGA. V shed 0 bases and J shed 2 bases, with 4 bases lying between them. There are 13 residues in the CDR3.

This chain links TRBV19 with TRBJ1-3; the D gene is possibly TRBD1 (6 bases). The V gene lost 3 bases and the J gene lost 4 bases, with 13 bases spanning the gap. Germline V gene lookup returns CDR1 LNHDA and CDR2 SQIVND (reference sequence). The CDR3 consists of 15 residues. As DNA, the CDR3 is TGTGCCAGTAGTATCAACAGGGAAAAAGGAAACACCATATATTTT. This gives the protein CASSINREKGNTIYF.